The 8 T cell receptor beta chains in this list originate from one sample, sequenced in a study of regulatory T cells in long-lasting Graves disease. Time point described: newly diagnosed GD, antithyroid drugs for less than 3 months. Extracted PBMC RNA gave rise to the TCR library. In building TCR beta libraries, iRepertoire HTBI primers were used together with Arm-PCR of CDR3 regions. TCRdb itself ran the multiplex PCR reads through MiXCR, one entry per CDR3 protein. The table has about 310,000 distinct CDR3 sequences, 15% to 20% seen once; the top ten hold more than 30%. The source material was peripheral blood mononuclear cells (PBMCs), sampled at new diagnosis, from a patient treated with antithyroid drugs. Every receptor here comes from a female donor with Graves disease.

CDR3 coding DNA: TGCAGCGTTCAGCGGGGAGGGGAGACCCAGTACTTC. It yields the protein CSVQRGGETQYF. V is TRBV29-1 and J is TRBJ2-5; 7 nucleotides agree with TRBD2. Unmatched junction bases numbered 5, after V lost 5 bases and J lost 5 bases. The length of the CDR3 is 12 residues. From germline, CDR1 is SQVTM and CDR2 ANQGSEA.

The gene calls are TRBV7-3 and TRBJ2-3; maybe TRBD1 (6 bases). Germline V lookup: CDR1 SGHTA, CDR2 FQGTGA. The germline V and J ends were trimmed by 6 bases and 4 bases, with 11 bases remaining between them. This CDR3 has 13 amino acids. The chain's CDR3 is CASRGAAADTQYF. The CDR3 DNA sequence: TGTGCCAGCAGGGGGGCGGCCGCAGATACGCAGTATTTT.

Only a few counts were recorded for this clonotype. The V and J genes are TRBV28 and TRBJ2-1, with a tentative D call TRBD2 (7 bases). CDR3 length: 17 residues. Looked up from germline, CDR1 is MDHEN and CDR2 is SYDVKM. The V and J ends lost 8 bases and 0 bases respectively, with 20 bases between them. Here the CDR3 DNA reads TGTGCCAGCCACGTCTCGGGGGGCGGGAGCTCCTACAATGAGCAGTTCTTC. Protein product: CASHVSGGGSSYNEQFF.

The table lists this clonotype with many counts. The genes are TRBV20-1 and TRBJ1-1; D gene uncertain. This CDR3 contains 13 residues. Germline CDR1 DFQATT, CDR2 SNEGSKA (reference sequence). V was trimmed by 0 bases and J by 7 bases, leaving 12 bases between them. This CDR3 reads CSARDPRLNEAFF. In nucleotides, the CDR3 is TGCAGTGCTAGAGATCCCCGCCTGAATGAAGCTTTCTTT.

This clonotype was picked up many times. This chain links TRBV18 with TRBJ1-4, with D unclear. Germline CDR1 reads KGHSH; CDR2 reads LQKENI. CDR3 length: 14 residues. Trimming shortened V by 8 bases and J by 0 bases, and 10 bases separated the two germline ends. The CDR3 region has the DNA TGTGCCAGCAGCCCCGGAGCAACTAATGAAAAACTGTTTTTT. It is translated as CASSPGATNEKLFF.

This clonotype was counted at least ten times. The J gene is TRBJ2-4, the V gene TRBV19, with 7 bases matching TRBD1. Germline-derived CDR1 and CDR2 are LNHDA and SQIVND (reference sequence). This CDR3 region has 16 residues. The trim removed 8 bases at V and 6 bases at J, leaving 16 bases unmatched. CDR3 DNA: TGTGCCAGTGGCCTCGGGACAGAACCTCCGGGAAACATTCAGTACTTC. It yields the protein CASGLGTEPPGNIQYF.

Regarding this clonotype: A much larger clone sits a single nucleotide away, making a read error possible. The chain uses TRBV20-1 and TRBJ1-5; tentatively, D is TRBD1 (5 bases). This CDR3 spans 14 amino acids. From germline, CDR1 is DFQATT and CDR2 SNEGSKA (reference sequence). CDR3 sequence: CSATDRDSNQPQQF. CDR3 bases: TGCAGTGCTACAGACAGAGATAGCAATCAGCCCCAGCAGTTT.

This clonotype was seen ten or more times. The chain carries TRBV11-1 and TRBJ2-1; tentative D call: TRBD1 (6 bases). V was clipped by 5 bases and J by 12 bases, with 20 bases between them. This CDR3 is 14 amino acids long. Germline CDR1 and CDR2: SGHAT and FQDESV (reference sequence). The CDR3 is CASSPSDNLRGQFF. The CDR3 nucleotides are TGTGCCAGCAGCCCCTCGGACAACCTCAGGGGGCAGTTCTTC.